The entry that follows covers one T cell receptor beta chain sequence. What this receptor recognizes is not known. A read error may account for a junction end that differs from germline. This record belongs to a study of OX40 agonist ivuxolimab in advanced cancers. About the study as a whole: Ivuxolimab was an agonistic, fully human IgG2 monoclonal antibody directed against OX40 (CD134), a costimulatory receptor. Intravenous ivuxolimab was administered to patients every 2 weeks at six dose levels: 0.01, 0.1, 0.3, 1.5, 3 and 10 mg/kg. Of the 50 to 55 dose-escalation patients, hepatocellular carcinoma was present in around 20, melanoma in about 15, renal cell carcinoma in 9 and head and neck cancer in 9. A male proportion of 82.7% and a mean age of 60 years, ranging from 23 to 79, were recorded for the dose-escalation cohort. Patients were allowed to have had prior anti-PD-1, anti-PD-L1 or anti-CTLA-4 therapy, and approximately 37% of the dose-escalation patients had been treated with checkpoint inhibitors. Partial responses were achieved by three dose-escalation patients, of whom one had hepatocellular carcinoma and two had cutaneous melanoma. Peripheral TCRbeta sequencing aimed to test whether ivuxolimab altered TCR sequence diversity and caused clonal T-cell expansion. The paper describes the monotherapy dose-escalation part (N = 52 patients) of the phase I trial of ivuxolimab.

Here is what the overall study found, with its caveats: In partial responders in the 0.1-3.0 mg/kg groups, normalized peripheral clonal expansion was found to be among the lowest, especially among CD8+ T cells. Low levels of normalized T-cell clonal expansion were also shown by some nonresponding patients. Antigen specificity was not determined for the clonally expanded peripheral T cells. After ivuxolimab, more expanded clones were found on average in CD8+ T cells than in CD4+ T cells. Clonal expansion of both CD4+ and CD8+ blood T cells was observed from baseline to week 6 at doses 0.1 to 3.0 mg/kg.

For sequencing of the TCRbeta CDR3 region, genomic DNA was extracted from the sorted cells. TCRbeta CDR3 regions were sequenced using the immunoSEQ Assay. TCRdb carries this immuneACCESS record with in-frame sequences only. Its versions omit some clonotypes, under half of them owing to an unresolved V gene in the studies checked, with the rest unexplained. Counted in this sample were approximately 68,000 clones; 88% of them appeared once. 0.75% to 0.85% of the sample lies in the top ten. Patients with autoimmune disease history or receiving systemic immunosuppression were excluded from the trial. Peripheral blood for TCR sequencing was collected from all dose cohorts at baseline, on cycle 4 day 1, and on cycle 7 day 1. Samples came from an open-label, multicenter, first-in-human phase I dose-escalation trial of ivuxolimab. Adults with locally advanced or metastatic melanoma, renal cell carcinoma, hepatocellular carcinoma or head and neck squamous cell carcinoma were enrolled in the trial. Before TCR sequencing, CD4+ T cells and CD8+ T cells were sorted from peripheral blood as separate populations.

Sequenced here: CD4+ or CD8+ T cells sorted from blood, sampled in a trial of the OX40 agonist ivuxolimab. This receptor was identified in an adult with an advanced solid tumor such as melanoma, head and neck, liver or kidney cancer.

The CDR3 protein is CVSSLGGDKNIQYF. The DNA sequence follows: TGTGTCAGCAGCTTGGGGGGGGACAAAAACATTCAGTACTTC. The receptor chain draws on TRBV5-4 and TRBJ2-4, and 7 bases in between align with TRBD2. The CDR3 starts with the cysteine, ends with the phenylalanine, and has 14 residues. Only the CDR3 portion is preserved as DNA: 42 bases, with reading frame beginning at the first base. CDR1 and CDR2 (SGHNT, YYREEE) derive from the germline V gene (reference sequence).